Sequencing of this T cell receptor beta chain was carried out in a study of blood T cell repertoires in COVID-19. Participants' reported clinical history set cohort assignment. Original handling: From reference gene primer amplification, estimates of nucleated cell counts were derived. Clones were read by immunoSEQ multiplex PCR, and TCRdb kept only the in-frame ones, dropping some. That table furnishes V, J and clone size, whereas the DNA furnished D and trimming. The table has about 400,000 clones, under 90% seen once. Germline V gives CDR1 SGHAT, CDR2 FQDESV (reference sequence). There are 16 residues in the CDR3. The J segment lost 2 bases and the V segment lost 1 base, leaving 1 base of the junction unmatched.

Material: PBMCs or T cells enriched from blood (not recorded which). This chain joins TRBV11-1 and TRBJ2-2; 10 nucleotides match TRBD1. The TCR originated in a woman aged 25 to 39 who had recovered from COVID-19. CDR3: CASSLGQGANTGELFF. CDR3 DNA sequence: TGTGCCAGCAGCTTAGGACAGGGGGCAAACACCGGGGAGCTGTTTTTT. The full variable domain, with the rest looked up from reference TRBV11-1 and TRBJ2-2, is EAEVAQSPRYKITEKSQAVAFWCDPISGHATLYWYRQILGQGPELLVQFQDESVVDDSQLPKDRFSAERLKGVDSTLKIQPAELGDSAMYLCASSLGQGANTGELFFGEGSRLTVL.